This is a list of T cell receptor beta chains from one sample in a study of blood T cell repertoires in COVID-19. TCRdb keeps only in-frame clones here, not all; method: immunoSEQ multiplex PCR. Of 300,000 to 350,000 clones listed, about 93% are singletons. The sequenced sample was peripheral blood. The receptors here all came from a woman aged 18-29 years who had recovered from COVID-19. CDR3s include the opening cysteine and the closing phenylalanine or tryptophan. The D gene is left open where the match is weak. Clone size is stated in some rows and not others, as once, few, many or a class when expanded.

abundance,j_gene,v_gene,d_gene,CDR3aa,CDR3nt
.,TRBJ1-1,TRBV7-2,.,CASTQGHFIMTGTEAFF,TGTGCCAGCACCCAGGGACATTTTATTATGACGGGTACTGAAGCTTTCTTT
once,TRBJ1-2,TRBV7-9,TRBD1,CASRGDRGERSYTF,TGTGCCAGCAGGGGCGACAGGGGGGAGAGGAGCTACACCTTC
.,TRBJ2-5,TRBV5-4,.,CASSRTKQETQYF,TGTGCCAGCAGCAGGACTAAGCAAGAGACCCAGTACTTC
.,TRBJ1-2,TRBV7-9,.,CASSSPIAGYTF,TGTGCCAGCAGCTCCCCCATTGCGGGCTACACCTTC
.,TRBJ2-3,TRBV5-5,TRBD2,CASSLAGVLYTDTQYF,TGTGCCAGCAGCTTAGCGGGGGTCCTCTACACAGATACGCAGTATTTT
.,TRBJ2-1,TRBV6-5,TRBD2,CASSHWTSGLNEQFF,TGTGCCAGCAGTCATTGGACTAGCGGGTTGAATGAGCAGTTCTTC
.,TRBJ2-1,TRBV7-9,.,CASSPPMVNEQFF,TGTGCCAGCAGCCCCCCTATGGTCAATGAGCAGTTCTTC
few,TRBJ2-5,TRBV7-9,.,CASSSRGQETQYF,TGTGCCAGCAGCTCGCGGGGACAAGAGACCCAGTACTTC
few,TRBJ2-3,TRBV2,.,CASSERVARTDTQYF,TGTGCCAGCAGTGAAAGGGTAGCGCGCACAGATACGCAGTATTTT
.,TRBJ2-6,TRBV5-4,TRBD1,CASSSEVGTGGPGANVLTF,TGTGCCAGCAGCTCGGAAGTCGGGACAGGAGGCCCTGGGGCCAACGTCCTGACTTTC
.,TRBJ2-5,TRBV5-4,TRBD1,CASSLGGRGRETQYF,TGTGCCAGCAGCTTGGGCGGCAGGGGGCGGGAGACCCAGTACTTC
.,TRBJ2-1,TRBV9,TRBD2,CASSGASGLAGGWYNEQFF,TGTGCCAGCAGCGGGGCCTCCGGACTAGCGGGAGGATGGTACAATGAGCAGTTCTTC
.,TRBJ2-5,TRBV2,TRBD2,CASSASGLAGGWETQYF,TGTGCCAGCAGTGCATCGGGACTAGCGGGAGGGTGGGAGACCCAGTACTTC
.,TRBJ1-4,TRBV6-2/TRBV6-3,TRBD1,CASSGQGAANEKLFF,TGTGCCAGCAGTGGACAGGGGGCGGCTAATGAAAAACTGTTTTTT
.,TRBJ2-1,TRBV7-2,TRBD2,CASSRPRTSGRNEQFF,TGTGCCAGCAGCCGTCCGAGGACTAGCGGGAGGAATGAGCAGTTCTTC
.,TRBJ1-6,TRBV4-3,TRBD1,CASSWTGLNSPLHF,TGCGCCAGCAGCTGGACAGGACTGAATTCTCCCCTCCACTTT
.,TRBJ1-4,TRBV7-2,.,CASSLDSRKLFF,TGTGCCAGCAGCTTAGACTCCCGAAAACTGTTTTTT
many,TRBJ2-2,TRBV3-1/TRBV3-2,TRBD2,CASSQGLAGAGELFF,TGTGCCAGCAGCCAAGGACTAGCGGGAGCCGGGGAGCTGTTTTTT
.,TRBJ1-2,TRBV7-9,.,CASSLDRDVKYGYTF,TGTGCCAGCAGCTTAGACAGGGATGTGAAGTATGGCTACACCTTC
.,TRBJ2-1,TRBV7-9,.,CASSLSVSIEQFF,TGTGCCAGCAGCTTATCAGTCAGTATAGAGCAGTTCTTC
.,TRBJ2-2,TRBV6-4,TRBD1,CASRSGQGSTGELFF,TGTGCCAGCAGATCGGGACAGGGTTCCACCGGGGAGCTGTTTTTT
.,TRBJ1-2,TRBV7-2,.,CASSLDFRVPNYGYTF,TGTGCCAGCAGCTTAGACTTCCGGGTACCTAACTATGGCTACACCTTC
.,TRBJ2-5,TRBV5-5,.,CASAQGGLVFETQYF,TGTGCCAGCGCCCAGGGTGGCTTGGTCTTCGAGACCCAGTACTTC
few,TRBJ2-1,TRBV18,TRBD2,CASSPSGSGRYGEQFF,TGTGCCAGCTCACCTTCCGGTAGCGGGAGGTACGGTGAGCAGTTCTTC
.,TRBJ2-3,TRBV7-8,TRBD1,CASSHEDRAVDTQYF,TGTGCCAGCAGCCATGAGGACAGGGCTGTAGATACGCAGTATTTT
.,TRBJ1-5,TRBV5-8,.,CASSLAVSNQPQHF,TGTGCCAGCAGCTTGGCAGTAAGCAATCAGCCCCAGCATTTT
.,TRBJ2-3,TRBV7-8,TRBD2,CASSLVRSGTSGRALDTQYF,TGTGCCAGCAGCTTAGTCCGCTCCGGGACTAGCGGGAGGGCCTTAGATACGCAGTATTTT
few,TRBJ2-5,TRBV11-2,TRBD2,CASSGGLAEQETQYF,TGTGCCAGCAGCGGGGGACTAGCGGAACAAGAGACCCAGTACTTC
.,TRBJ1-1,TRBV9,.,CASSVAVNTEAFF,TGTGCCAGCAGCGTAGCTGTTAACACTGAAGCTTTCTTT
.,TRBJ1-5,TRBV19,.,CASSIEGRGQPQHF,TGTGCCAGTAGTATAGAGGGCAGGGGTCAGCCCCAGCATTTT
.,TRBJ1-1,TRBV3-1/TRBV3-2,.,CASSQVRQENTEAFF,TGTGCCAGCAGCCAAGTGAGACAGGAGAACACTGAAGCTTTCTTT
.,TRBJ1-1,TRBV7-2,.,CASWDNEAFF,TGTGCCAGCTGGGACAATGAAGCTTTCTTT
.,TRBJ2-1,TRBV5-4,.,CASSHRDYNEQFF,TGTGCCAGCAGCCACAGGGACTACAATGAGCAGTTCTTC
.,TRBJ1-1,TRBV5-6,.,CASSLSRVVSYTEAFF,TGTGCCAGCAGCTTGTCCAGGGTAGTCTCGTACACTGAAGCTTTCTTT
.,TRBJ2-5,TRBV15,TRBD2,CATSSLGGETQYF,TGTGCCACCAGCTCCTTGGGGGGGGAGACCCAGTACTTC
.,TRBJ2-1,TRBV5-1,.,CASRGGVGYNEQFF,TGCGCCAGCCGGGGCGGGGTGGGGTACAATGAGCAGTTCTTC
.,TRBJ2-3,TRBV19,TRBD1,CASNRRTGGTDTQYF,TGTGCCAGTAACCGCCGCACAGGGGGCACAGATACGCAGTATTTT
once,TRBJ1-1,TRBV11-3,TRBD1,CASSLTGGNTEAFF,TGTGCCAGCAGCTTGACAGGGGGGAACACTGAAGCTTTCTTT
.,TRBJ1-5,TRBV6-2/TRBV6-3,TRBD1,CASSNLQGNQPQHF,TGTGCCAGCAGTAATTTACAGGGGAATCAGCCCCAGCATTTT